This TCR beta chain was retrieved from a study of cytomegalovirus exposure and HLA in healthy donors (dated by TCRdb to about 2017). A note on the overall study: According to an earlier analysis of 587 of the donors, about 179 million T cells yielded 100 million or so unique TCR beta sequences and 276 Gb of sequence data. The aim of the study was to test whether cataloging public T cell receptors could identify signatures of past pathogen exposure. The number of typed donors differed by locus: about 620-640 for A, B, C, DRB1 and DQB1; approximately 530 for DQA1; around 610 for DPA1; and some 450 for DPB1. Along with the approximately 600-subject first cohort, a separate validation cohort of over a hundred different subjects was used. The genetic ancestry cluster associated with self-reported Caucasian donors included 65% to 90% of the roughly 380 genotyped donors. Donor age, sex, ethnicity and CMV serostatus were compiled together with the repertoire data. Class I and class II HLA loci were covered by the typing at four-digit resolution. The T cell repertoires of around 670 subjects were profiled by immunosequencing and related to cytomegalovirus serostatus. Every discovery cohort repertoire had been produced on one sequencing platform. The later analysis used no new phenotypic data to find candidate immune exposures, relying instead on TCR beta sequences and their occurrence across donors. Among about 370 genotyped donors of the cohort, an average of around 220,000 unique TCR beta nucleotide sequences was sequenced per donor, of which about 18% were non-productive. Genome-wide SNP genotypes for about three fifths of the roughly 670 donors were used in a later genetic analysis, which treated that subset as a discovery cohort. An early release that covered 500 to 800 HLA-typed donors contained about 300 gigabases of sequencing data and tens of millions of unique TCR sequences. To predict cytomegalovirus infection status, the study combined high-throughput TCR immunosequencing, statistical association of individual TCRs with disease status, and machine learning. An earlier analysis of about 600 of the donors used high-throughput TCR beta sequencing to judge whether each TCR beta V gene segment behaved as functional or pseudogenic. In a later analysis, previously published TCR beta repertoires from 550 to 750 donors were re-analyzed and high-resolution HLA genotyping was added so that TCR occurrence patterns could be studied. Four or five DR-DQ haplotypes were handled as single units for association and clustering because linkage in the cohort was strong. The investigation overall reported the following: In a later genetic analysis, a missense DCLRE1C variant was associated with V-gene and J-gene trimming of TCR beta chains, and the association was replicated in an independent cohort. Roughly uniform sequencing depth across donors was assumed in presence/absence analyses, although this assumption may not hold. In a later analysis, HLA-associated TCR beta chains showed more clonal expansion and lower generation probabilities than non-associated chains that were equally common. Several of the top co-occurrence clusters appeared to be linked to parvovirus B19, influenza, CMV and Epstein-Barr virus, according to a later analysis. The 87-base-pair reads could not distinguish some IMGT-functional V segments, including TRBV6-2 and TRBV6-3, so those segments were excluded. A cluster of highly shared sequence variants was judged likely to be a technical artifact of the sequencing pipeline. CMV serostatus was the only immune exposure information available for the cohort. Approximately 18 rarely observed V segments, including chromosome 9 orphons, were excluded from the earlier analysis of about 610 of the donors because counts were too low. The study gave a list of 150 to 200 TCR beta chains associated with cytomegalovirus. HLA typing was unavailable for some donors at each locus, so association tests used only the typed subset. In an earlier analysis of about 600 of the donors, most TCR beta V segments appeared in productive rearrangements about 90% or about 30% of the time, broadly matching IMGT annotations. A few of the identified cytomegalovirus-associated TCR beta chains were confirmed in vitro to be specific for cytomegalovirus antigens. In a later analysis, the rate of TCR association differed among HLA loci, with DRB1 alleles having the most associated TCRs and HLA-C alleles having the fewest. A further reported finding was that TCR beta sequences accurately predicted the HLA-A and HLA-B alleles for most subjects in the first cohort. Across donors, most TCR sequences were observed very rarely, whereas some public TCRs were present in many individuals. In a later genetic analysis, fewer N-insertions in productive TCRs were reported among donors in an Asian-associated ancestry cluster than the approximately 630-donor mean. In a later analysis, most CMV-associated TCR beta chains were found to appear HLA-restricted, with HLA associations seemingly driven largely by CMV exposure. Linkage disequilibrium might explain the correlated functional status among segregating V segments, but an unknown experimental factor could not be excluded. According to the authors, the approach could potentially be generalized to other disease states and immunological phenotypes. This cohort had only TCR beta chains sequenced, and the lack of alpha or paired-chain data limited which features could be detected. At a false discovery rate of 0.05, a later analysis linked about 17,000 TCR beta sequences to specific HLA alleles. Assigning TCR associations to individual alleles was difficult when HLA alleles, especially DR and DQ, strongly co-occurred. In both the original and validation cohorts, the classifier was reported to diagnose cytomegalovirus status with high specificity and sensitivity.

To prepare the library, the immunoSEQ multiplex PCR assay was applied. The multiplex PCR relied on a mix of 60 forward primers for TCR Vbeta segments and 13 reverse primers for TCR Jbeta segments. The CDR3 region of rearranged TCR beta genes was amplified from genomic DNA by a multiplex PCR assay. The Illumina HiSeq System was used to sequence the amplified TCR beta libraries as 87-base-pair reads. The source study handled its data this way. A later analysis counted around 72 million unique TCR beta chains across the 650 to 800 repertoires, and roughly 9.9 million of these chains were shared by at least two donors. To remove PCR and sequencing errors, raw reads were error-corrected and collapsed into unique sequences using a nearest-neighbor algorithm that merged closely related sequences. To assign V, D and J gene segments, CDR3 sequences were aligned to IMGT reference sequences. Each retained sequence needed at least a six-nucleotide match to both a V gene segment and a J gene segment. A rearrangement was called productive if the CDR3 had no stop codons and remained in frame with V and J, and every other rearrangement was called non-productive. CDR3 was defined by IMGT convention, running from the second conserved V-encoded cysteine to the conserved J-encoded phenylalanine. In an earlier analysis of 587 of the donors, sequences lacking an unambiguous match to a single V gene segment were excluded. An earlier analysis of some 500 of the donors classified V segments as functional when productive rearrangements were above 56.7% and as segregating when the standard deviation between donors was above 5%. To diagnose cytomegalovirus status from the catalog of TCR beta chain sequences, a statistical classification framework was built. A later analysis assigned V and J genes by comparing TCR nucleotide sequences with IMGT/GENE-DB human TR gene sequences. Using the TCRdist pipeline, a later analysis assigned CDR3 sequences along with most-parsimonious VDJ recombination scenarios. In a later analysis, each TCR beta chain was defined by its CDR3 amino acid sequence together with its V-gene family, and reads without a unique V-gene family were excluded. As a way to deal with suspected cross-contamination and a sequencing artifact, a later analysis dropped approximately 590 nucleotide sequences that were highly shared and had low generation probability. In a later analysis, a clonal expansion index was calculated for each public chain from normalized within-repertoire ranks of inferred template counts. A later analysis computed generation probabilities with a VDJ recombination model fitted to out-of-frame rearrangements, and checked the results against IGoR. In a later analysis, hypergeometric tests were used to score TCR-TCR, TCR-HLA and TCR-CMV co-occurrence, with a repertoire-size bias correction applied to TCR pairs. A later analysis estimated false discovery rates by permuting HLA or CMV assignments 20 times. In a later analysis, co-occurring TCRs were grouped using DBSCAN, with TCRdist sequence similarity added in when clustering inside HLA-allele-positive subsets. For co-occurrence clustering, repertoires with fewer than 30,000 or more than 120,000 public chains were excluded, along with five repertoires with anomalous nucleotide sharing. The table comes from immuneACCESS by way of TCRdb, which keeps in-frame sequences with V and J called. Part of the clones is missing from these tables; in studies checked, under half for an unresolved V gene and the rest for unknown reasons. That table gives V, J and clone size, and the DNA gave D and trimming. The sample table records around 200,000 clones; 75% to 90% of these occur just once. The ten largest clonotypes hold less than 3.5% of the sample.

Concerning this clone: The antigen it binds to is not known. No much larger clone is present one base from it, and per-base qualities are unavailable.

In total, roughly 670 healthy bone marrow donors made up the cohort. All cohort members were sampled while nominally healthy, although unrecorded immune exposures were likely present. The donor was CMV seronegative and was included in the group of 352 seronegative cohort members. Every donor gave a peripheral blood sample, and the peripheral blood mononuclear cells from that sample were used for TCR beta sequencing. The Qiagen DNeasy Blood Extraction Kit was used to extract genomic DNA from the blood cell samples. CDR1 and CDR2, per the germline V gene, are SQVTM and ANQGSEA. V lost 0 bases and J lost 4 bases, and the count of bases not matched to a germline gene is 3. Inclusive of the bounding cysteine and phenylalanine, the CDR3 is 15 residues long. Only CDR3 DNA remains: 45 bases, in frame from the first base.

The V and J genes are TRBV29-1 and TRBJ2-3, with 11 bases in between that match TRBD1. Sequences were obtained from PBMCs. The receptor comes from a woman aged 40 to 49 in good health and CMV-seronegative. The CDR3 region reads CSVEDRDRGSDTQYF. The nucleotide sequence is given as TGCAGCGTTGAAGATCGGGACAGGGGGTCAGATACGCAGTATTTT.